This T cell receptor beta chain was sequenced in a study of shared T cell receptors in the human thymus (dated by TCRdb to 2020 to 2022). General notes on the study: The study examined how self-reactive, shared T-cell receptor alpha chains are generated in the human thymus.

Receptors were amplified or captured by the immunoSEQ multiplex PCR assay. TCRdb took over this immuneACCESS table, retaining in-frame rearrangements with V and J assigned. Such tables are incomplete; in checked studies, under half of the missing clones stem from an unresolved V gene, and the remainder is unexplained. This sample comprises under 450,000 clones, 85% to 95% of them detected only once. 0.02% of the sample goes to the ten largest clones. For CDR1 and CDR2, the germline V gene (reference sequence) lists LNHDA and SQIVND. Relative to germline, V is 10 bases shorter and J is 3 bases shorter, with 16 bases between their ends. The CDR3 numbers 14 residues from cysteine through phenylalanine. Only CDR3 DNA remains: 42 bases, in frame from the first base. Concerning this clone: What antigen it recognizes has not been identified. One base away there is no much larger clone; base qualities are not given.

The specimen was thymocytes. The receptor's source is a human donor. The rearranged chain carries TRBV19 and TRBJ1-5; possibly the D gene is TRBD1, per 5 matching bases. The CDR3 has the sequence CAIASPGTNQPQHF. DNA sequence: TGTGCCATCGCCTCGCCAGGGACCAATCAGCCCCAGCATTTT.